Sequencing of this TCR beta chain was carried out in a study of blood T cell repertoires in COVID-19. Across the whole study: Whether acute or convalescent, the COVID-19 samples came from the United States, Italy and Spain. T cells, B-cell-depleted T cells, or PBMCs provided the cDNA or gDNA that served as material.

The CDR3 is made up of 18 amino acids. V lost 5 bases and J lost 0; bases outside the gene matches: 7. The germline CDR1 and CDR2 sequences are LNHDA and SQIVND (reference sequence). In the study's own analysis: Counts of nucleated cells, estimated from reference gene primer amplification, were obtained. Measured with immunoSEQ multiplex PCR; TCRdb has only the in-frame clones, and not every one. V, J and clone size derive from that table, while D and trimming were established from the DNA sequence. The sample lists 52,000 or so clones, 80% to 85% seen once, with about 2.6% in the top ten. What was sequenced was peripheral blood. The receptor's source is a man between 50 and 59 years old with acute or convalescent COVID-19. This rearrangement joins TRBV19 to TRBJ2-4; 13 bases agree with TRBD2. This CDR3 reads CASSVLAGGPLAKNIQYF. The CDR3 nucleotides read TGTGCCAGTAGTGTACTAGCGGGAGGGCCCCTAGCCAAAAACATTCAGTACTTC.